One and the same sample provided the 8 T cell receptor beta chains below, sequenced in a study of T-cell reconstitution after alpha-beta-depleted transplantation in children. For TCRbeta, the library was prepared with unique molecular identifiers. A single record per CDR3 protein comes from TCRdb applying MiXCR to the PCR reads. The sample has roughly 76,000 distinct CDR3 sequences, approximately 11% seen once. Sequenced material: PBMCs, taken before TCRalphabeta/CD19-depleted stem cell transplant. These receptors all come from a boy aged 5-17 years with acute myeloid leukemia, due to receive a stem cell transplant.

This clonotype was counted ten times or more. The genes are TRBV7-9 and TRBJ2-7; the D call may be TRBD1 or TRBD2 (5 bases each). CDR3 size: 16 residues. Trimming pared 3 bases from V and 4 bases from J, leaving 19 bases between. From germline, CDR1 is SEHNR and CDR2 FQNEAQ (reference sequence). The CDR3 nucleotides are TGTGCCAGCAGCTTGGGGACGGCTCTAGGGTGGTACGAGCAGTACTTC. It yields the protein CASSLGTALGWYEQYF.

This clonotype was recorded many times. V gene TRBV7-8 combines with J gene TRBJ2-7; a weak D match, TRBD2 (5 bases). This CDR3 has 13 residues. Between the trimmed V and J ends, which lost 4 bases and 6 bases, there was a span of 13 bases. Per germline, CDR1 SGHVS and CDR2 FQNEAQ. The DNA of the CDR3 is TGTGCCAGCAGCTCGGACGACTACGTCGAGCAGTACTTC. Translation gives CASSSDDYVEQYF.

This clonotype was detected a few times. This chain joins TRBV12-3 or TRBV12-4 and TRBJ1-1; D gene uncertain. The CDR3 is 13 residues long. V gave up 3 bases and J gave up 4 bases, with 9 bases separating them. CDR3 amino acids: CASSFYGGTEAFF. As DNA, the CDR3 is TGTGCCAGCAGTTTTTATGGTGGCACTGAAGCTTTCTTT.

This clonotype was observed a few times. The genes are TRBV4-3 and TRBJ2-2; no definite D call. Germline assignment: CDR1 LGHNA and CDR2 YSLEER. This CDR3 has 16 residues. The V end was cut by 2 bases, the J end by 4 bases, with 14 bases between. CDR3 sequence: CASSQMPVAPTGELFF. CDR3 DNA sequence: TGCGCCAGCAGCCAAATGCCAGTAGCCCCCACCGGGGAGCTGTTTTTT.

This clonotype was detected once. This may be a read error: a much more frequent sequence differs by one nucleotide. The V and J genes are TRBV28 and TRBJ2-7; 8 positions agree with TRBD1. J was trimmed by 3 bases and V by 6 bases; bases with no gene match: 7. This CDR3 has 14 residues. Germline V lookup: CDR1 MDHEN, CDR2 SYDVKM. CDR3 protein: CASRRTGGSYEQYV. Here the CDR3 DNA reads TGTGCCAGCAGAAGAACAGGGGGGAGCTACGAGCAGTACGTC.

Many counts were recorded for this clonotype. The rearrangement joins TRBV28 to TRBJ2-5; D might be TRBD1 (6 bases). The CDR3 spans 14 residues. V was clipped by 7 bases and J by 5 bases, with 17 bases between them. Germline V gene data show CDR1 as MDHEN and CDR2 as SYDVKM. This chain's CDR3 is CASNRLQGTETQYF. Here the CDR3 DNA reads TGTGCCAGCAATCGGCTACAGGGTACGGAGACCCAGTACTTC.

This clonotype came up a few times. This sequence joins TRBV4-3 and TRBJ1-1; D unresolved. The CDR3 consists of 13 residues. Trimming removed 0 bases from V and 11 bases from J, with 13 bases in between. Germline V gene data show CDR1 as LGHNA and CDR2 as YSLEER. The CDR3 loop is CASSQELVGGAFF. CDR3 sequence (DNA): TGCGCCAGCAGCCAAGAATTGGTAGGCGGTGCTTTCTTT.

This clonotype was seen many times. The rearrangement links TRBV20-1 to TRBJ2-4; TRBD1 matches 8 bases. Germline V gene lookup returns CDR1 DFQATT and CDR2 SNEGSKA (reference sequence). CDR3 size: 15 residues. V was pared by 5 bases and J by 2 bases, with 8 bases of the junction left unmatched. The CDR3 protein is CSAYGTGRTKNIQYF. The CDR3 nucleotides are TGCAGTGCTTACGGGACAGGCCGAACCAAAAACATTCAGTACTTC.